Shown below are 21 T cell receptor beta chains from a single sample sequenced in a study of blood T cell repertoires in COVID-19. The repertoire was sequenced with immunoSEQ multiplex PCR; TCRdb's copy has only in-frame clones and lacks some. The table lists about 360,000 clones, around 87% of them singletons. Specimen: PBMCs or T cells enriched from blood (not recorded which). The receptors originated from a man between 40 and 49 years old in a cohort exposed to, infected with or recovered from COVID-19 (not recorded which).

This clone was detected only once. V and J are TRBV6-5 and TRBJ2-1; D is possibly TRBD1 (8 bases). V lost 6 bases to trimming and J lost 11 bases, with 20 bases between them. This CDR3 comprises 14 residues. CDR1 MNHEY and CDR2 SVGAGI come from the germline V gene. CDR3 coding DNA: TGTGCCAGCAGCCTACAACAGGGGGGGAAGAAGCAGTTCTTC. Its protein is CASSLQQGGKKQFF.

This clone was seen only a few times. J is TRBJ1-4 and V is TRBV5-1, with 8 bases that match TRBD1. This CDR3 has 18 amino acids. Germline V gene sequence: CDR1 SGHRS, CDR2 YFSETQ. The junction had 10 bases not matched to a gene; V was cut back by 0 bases and J by 3 bases. The DNA for the CDR3 is TGCGCCAGCAGCTTGGATCGTACAGGGGGTCGGTCTAATGAAAAACTGTTTTTT. Amino acids: CASSLDRTGGRSNEKLFF.

The chain links TRBV19 to TRBJ1-2; 7 nucleotides agree with TRBD1. Germline loops: CDR1 LNHDA, CDR2 SQIVND (reference sequence). V gave up 4 bases and J gave up 6 bases; unmatched junction bases: 5. The CDR3 consists of 13 residues. CDR3 protein: CASSTRQGNGYTF. The DNA of the CDR3 is TGTGCCAGTAGTACGCGACAGGGAAATGGCTACACCTTC.

The chain uses TRBV7-9 and TRBJ1-1; TRBD1 matches 9 bases. V was pared by 0 bases and J by 5 bases, with 4 bases of the junction left unmatched. The CDR3 sequence is 15 residues long. Germline V gene sequence: CDR1 SEHNR, CDR2 FQNEAQ (reference sequence). CDR3 sequence: CASSLATGTGTEAFF. The DNA for the CDR3 is TGTGCCAGCAGCTTAGCAACCGGGACAGGGACTGAAGCTTTCTTT.

The CDR3, as DNA: TGTGCCAGCAGCCCCACAGTGGGATTGGGAGCCTACGAGCAGTACTTC. The encoded protein is CASSPTVGLGAYEQYF. The chain employs TRBV11-2 and TRBJ2-7, with D possibly matching TRBD2 (5 bases). CDR1 SGHAT and CDR2 FQNNGV come from the germline V gene. The CDR3 loop spans 16 amino acids. The V end lost 5 bases, the J end lost 2 bases, and 19 bases lay between the germline ends.

The chain uses TRBV6-6 and TRBJ1-4; D gene uncertain. The CDR3 contains 12 residues. V dropped 6 bases and J dropped 14 bases, with 16 bases sitting between them. The germline V gene encodes CDR1 MNHNY and CDR2 SVGAGI (reference sequence). The CDR3 loop is CASSTLRGGLFF. Here the CDR3 DNA reads TGTGCCAGCAGCACACTACGGGGAGGGCTGTTTTTT.

The chain employs TRBV27 and TRBJ1-5, with 7 bases lining up with TRBD1. Germline V gene data show CDR1 as MNHEY and CDR2 as SMNVEV (reference sequence). V was clipped by 6 bases and J by 3 bases; unmatched bases: 5. This CDR3 contains 14 residues. The CDR3 spells CASRGTGANQPQHF. The DNA for the CDR3 is TGTGCCAGCAGGGGTACAGGGGCCAATCAGCCCCAGCATTTT.

The chain has TRBV9 and TRBJ2-3; 11 nucleotides line up with TRBD2. Germline V lookup: CDR1 SGDLS, CDR2 YYNGEE. J lost 3 bases, V lost 5 bases, and 5 bases had no gene match. The CDR3 length is 15 residues. The CDR3 sequence: CASSSGLAGTDTQYF. CDR3 sequence (DNA): TGTGCCAGCAGTTCAGGACTAGCGGGTACAGATACGCAGTATTTT.

This clone has a single count. This chain uses TRBV7-9 with TRBJ1-3, with D perhaps TRBD1 (6 bases). The ends were cut back, 3 bases at V and 3 bases at J, with 12 bases in the middle. The germline CDR1 and CDR2 sequences are SEHNR and FQNEAQ (reference sequence). This CDR3 region has 15 residues. In nucleotides, the CDR3 is TGTGCCAGCAGCTTTTCAGGGGAAGGTGGAAACACCATATATTTT. Protein: CASSFSGEGGNTIYF. The full variable domain, in which reference TRBV7-9 and TRBJ1-3 provide the parts outside the CDR3, is DTGVSQNPRHKITKRGQNVTFRCDPISEHNRLYWYRQTLGQGPEFLTYFQNEAQLEKSRLLSDRFSAERPKGSFSTLEIQRTEQGDSAMYLCASSFSGEGGNTIYFGEGSWLTVV.

J is TRBJ2-5 and V is TRBV30; 9 bases are shared with TRBD2. With 2 bases clipped from V and 1 base from J, the junction kept 11 bases outside the gene matches. The germline V gene has CDR1 GTSNPN and CDR2 SVGIG (reference sequence). CDR3 length: 17 amino acids. The CDR3 region is CAWSRRRLAVIQETQYF. The CDR3 bases are TGTGCCTGGAGTCGGAGGCGACTAGCGGTAATCCAAGAGACCCAGTACTTC.

This clone was found a few times. J is TRBJ1-4 and V is TRBV28, with D hard to call. Germline-derived CDR1 and CDR2 are MDHEN and SYDVKM. This CDR3 is built from 12 residues. V lost 4 bases, J lost 10 bases, and 10 bases lay in between. The CDR3 region has the DNA TGTGCCAGCAGTTACTCCATCCGAAAACTGTTTTTT. Amino acids: CASSYSIRKLFF. The full variable domain, with the rest looked up from reference TRBV28 and TRBJ1-4, is DVKVTQSSRYLVKRTGEKVFLECVQDMDHENMFWYRQDPGLGLRLIYFSYDVKMKEKGDIPEGYSVSREKKERFSLILESASTNQTSMYLCASSYSIRKLFFGSGTQLSVL.

The rearrangement uses TRBV9 and TRBJ1-1; D is perhaps TRBD1 (5 bases). Germline lookup yields CDR1 SGDLS and CDR2 YYNGEE. V lost 0 bases and J 0 bases, leaving 9 bases between the germline ends. This CDR3 has 15 amino acids. The CDR3 sequence is CASSVDGAMNTEAFF. CDR3 in DNA: TGTGCCAGCAGCGTAGATGGGGCAATGAACACTGAAGCTTTCTTT.

The V call is TRBV20-1, the J call TRBJ2-5, with a tentative D call TRBD2 (6 bases). The V gene's germline CDR1 is DFQATT and CDR2 SNEGSKA (reference sequence). The CDR3 has 11 amino acids. The V end lost 6 bases, the J end lost 9 bases, and 14 bases lay between the germline ends. The CDR3 nucleotides are TGCAGTGCGCCCCTTGGGGAGGCCCAGTACTTC. Protein product: CSAPLGEAQYF.

This chain uses TRBV5-1 with TRBJ2-5; TRBD1 aligns across 8 bases. Germline assignment: CDR1 SGHRS and CDR2 YFSETQ. The V segment lost 0 bases and the J segment 2 bases; nucleotides outside the gene matches: 6. The CDR3 totals 16 residues. CDR3 in amino acids: CASSLAGQGRQETQYF. CDR3 bases: TGCGCCAGCAGCTTGGCTGGACAGGGCAGACAAGAGACCCAGTACTTC.

This clone is a singleton in its sample. The chain is built from TRBV7-3 and TRBJ2-3, with D maybe TRBD1 (6 bases). V was shortened by 8 bases and J by 9 bases, with 24 bases between the two germline ends. CDR3 size: 15 residues. Germline-derived CDR1 and CDR2 are SGHTA and FQGTGA. CDR3 region: CASAKTGEEFRTQYF. The DNA for the CDR3 is TGTGCCAGCGCGAAGACAGGAGAAGAGTTTCGCACGCAGTATTTT.

This clone was counted once. The chain couples TRBV7-9 to TRBJ2-2, with 9 bases lining up with TRBD2. CDR1 is SEHNR, CDR2 FQNEAQ, per germline (reference sequence). The V and J ends lost 1 base and 4 bases, in that order; junction bases with no gene match: 4. This CDR3 is built from 16 residues. In DNA, the CDR3 is TGTGCCAGCAGCTTAGGCGGGAGGGCCGGCACCGGGGAGCTGTTTTTT. Its translation: CASSLGGRAGTGELFF.

The V and J genes are TRBV11-2 and TRBJ2-7; the D is unclear. Germline V gene data show CDR1 as SGHAT and CDR2 as FQNNGV. V lost 2 bases to trimming and J lost 7 bases, with 9 bases between them. This CDR3 region has 12 residues. The CDR3 here is CASSLTQREQYF. The CDR3 bases are TGTGCCAGCAGCTTAACCCAACGGGAGCAGTACTTC.

The chain recombines TRBV10-1 with TRBJ2-7; no definite D call. Germline V lookup: CDR1 WNHNN, CDR2 SYGVQD (reference sequence). V lost 0 bases to trimming and J lost 6 bases, with 9 bases between them. The CDR3 has 13 amino acids. CDR3 region: CASSESHGLEQYF. The CDR3 DNA reads TGCGCCAGCAGTGAGTCTCATGGGCTCGAGCAGTACTTC.

The V and J genes are TRBV7-3 and TRBJ2-7, with a possible D match to TRBD1 (7 bases). The length of the CDR3 is 15 residues. V was shortened by 5 bases and J by 3 bases, with 17 bases between the two germline ends. Germline assignment: CDR1 SGHTA and CDR2 FQGTGA. This CDR3 reads CASSLQGGQNYEQYF. For the CDR3, the DNA is TGTGCCAGCAGCCTCCAGGGGGGACAGAACTACGAGCAGTACTTC.

The chain joins TRBV5-1 to TRBJ2-1; TRBD2 agrees at 12 bases. The CDR3 is made up of 15 amino acids. Trimming took 4 bases from V and 7 from J; bases not matched to a gene: 6. Germline V gene lookup returns CDR1 SGHRS and CDR2 YFSETQ. This chain's CDR3 is CASSPGLAGTNEQFF. CDR3 nucleotide sequence: TGCGCCAGCAGCCCGGGACTAGCGGGTACGAATGAGCAGTTCTTC.

The J gene is TRBJ1-6, the V gene TRBV28; 12 nucleotides align to TRBD1. The length of the CDR3 is 16 residues. The junction had 13 bases not matched to a gene; V was cut back by 6 bases and J by 13 bases. The V gene's germline CDR1 is MDHEN and CDR2 SYDVKM. The CDR3: CASRPRGQGALDPLHF. CDR3 sequence (DNA): TGTGCCAGCAGACCAAGGGGACAGGGGGCTCTAGATCCCCTCCACTTT.